This section outlines one T cell receptor beta chain sequence together with its context. Its antigen remains unidentified. The sample comes from a study of neoadjuvant anti-PD-1 for oral cavity cancer. Across the study: Before surgery, most patients got three to four biweekly 3 mg/kg nivolumab doses.

Germline V gene lookup returns CDR1 SQVTM and CDR2 ANQGSEA. V lost 4 bases and J 6 bases, leaving 18 bases between the germline ends. The CDR3 covers 14 residues. The method was immunoSEQ multiplex PCR; TCRdb's version includes in-frame clones alone and lacks a portion of them. The sample holds about 42,000 clones, around 79% seen once. Time point described: after neoadjuvant nivolumab, at surgical resection. These newly diagnosed stage II-IVA oral cavity squamous cell carcinoma patients had no prior systemic or radiation treatment. No culture or expansion preceded analysis of these blood cells. Study-wide results and limits: Pretreatment Treg/Th17 ratio correlated inversely with post-treatment tumor clonality.

The sample in question was PBMCs, obtained after nivolumab (anti-PD-1) treatment. The rearrangement uses TRBV29-1 and TRBJ1-2, with unresolved D. The TCR comes from a person between 35 and 79 years old with oral cavity squamous cell carcinoma. CDR3 DNA sequence: TGCAGCGTTGCCGCCGACTTTGGAGGTAATGGCTACACCTTC. Its translation: CSVAADFGGNGYTF.